This is a list of T cell receptor beta chains from one sample in a study. Via MiXCR, TCRdb re-called the 5' RACE reads, giving one row per CDR3 protein. The sample yields approximately 42,000 distinct CDR3 sequences, less than 30% seen once. Material: memory CD4+ T cells sorted from a lymph node. The receptors shown here come from a female donor with breast cancer. The CDR3 runs from the conserved cysteine through the conserved F or W. The order of the fields is clone size, V gene, D gene, J gene, CDR3 protein, CDR3 DNA. A D gene is named only where the DNA matches it firmly. Expanded clones are given a class, and other clones once, few, many or no size at all.

size: .
V: TRBV12-3/TRBV12-4
D: .
J: TRBJ1-1
CDR3: CASSLSQGLRNTEAFF
DNA: TGTGCCAGCAGTTTATCCCAGGGACTTAGGAACACTGAAGCTTTCTTT

size: few
V: TRBV5-1
D: .
J: TRBJ2-5
CDR3: CASSLDSGQQTQYF
DNA: TGCGCCAGCAGCTTAGATTCGGGCCAGCAGACCCAGTACTTC

size: .
V: TRBV5-1
D: .
J: TRBJ1-4
CDR3: CASSPMDAEKLFF
DNA: TGCGCCAGCAGCCCTATGGACGCTGAAAAACTGTTTTTT

size: .
V: TRBV28
D: .
J: TRBJ1-3
CDR3: CASSLTGPGNTIYF
DNA: TGTGCCAGCAGTTTAACAGGACCTGGAAACACCATATATTTT

size: .
V: TRBV5-1
D: .
J: TRBJ2-5
CDR3: CASSPGSGQETQYF
DNA: TGCGCCAGCAGCCCCGGGAGCGGCCAAGAGACCCAGTACTTC

size: .
V: TRBV27
D: TRBD2
J: TRBJ2-7
CDR3: CASSLFSPGSRAGGREQYF
DNA: TGTGCCAGCAGTTTATTCTCCCCGGGCTCGCGAGCGGGAGGGAGGGAGCAGTACTTC

size: .
V: TRBV5-1
D: .
J: TRBJ2-2
CDR3: CASTPGGITGELFF
DNA: TGCGCCAGCACCCCCGGGGGAATCACCGGGGAGCTGTTTTTT

size: .
V: TRBV5-1
D: TRBD1
J: TRBJ1-1
CDR3: CASSQGQANAEAFF
DNA: TGCGCCAGCAGCCAGGGACAGGCAAACGCTGAAGCTTTCTTT

size: few
V: TRBV27
D: .
J: TRBJ2-5
CDR3: CASRGYQETQYF
DNA: TGTGCCAGCAGGGGCTACCAAGAGACCCAGTACTTC

size: many
V: TRBV27
D: .
J: TRBJ2-3
CDR3: CASSPGTGGGFPDTQYF
DNA: TGTGCCAGCAGTCCTGGGACCGGAGGAGGTTTTCCAGATACGCAGTATTTT

size: once
V: TRBV4-1
D: .
J: TRBJ2-1
CDR3: CASSQDGDEQFF
DNA: TGCGCCAGCAGCCAAGATGGGGATGAGCAGTTCTTC

size: .
V: TRBV7-2
D: .
J: TRBJ1-5
CDR3: CASSYKSGAASQPQHF
DNA: TGTGCCAGCAGCTACAAGTCCGGGGCCGCAAGTCAGCCCCAGCATTTT

size: once
V: TRBV4-1
D: .
J: TRBJ2-2
CDR3: CASSQGEFGELFF
DNA: TGCGCCAGCAGCCAAGGGGAGTTCGGGGAGCTGTTTTTT

size: .
V: TRBV7-2
D: .
J: TRBJ2-2
CDR3: CASSFMSGELFF
DNA: TGTGCCAGCAGCTTCATGTCCGGGGAGCTGTTTTTT

size: .
V: TRBV7-2
D: .
J: TRBJ2-7
CDR3: CASSLDGFGEQYF
DNA: TGTGCCAGCAGCTTAGATGGATTTGGCGAGCAGTACTTC

size: once
V: TRBV15
D: .
J: TRBJ2-7
CDR3: CATSRDPTYEQYF
DNA: TGTGCCACCAGCAGAGACCCCACCTACGAGCAGTACTTC

size: .
V: TRBV12-3/TRBV12-4
D: .
J: TRBJ1-1
CDR3: CASTNSGRPSGEAFF
DNA: TGTGCCAGCACTAATTCCGGACGACCCAGCGGTGAAGCTTTCTTT

size: few
V: TRBV24-1
D: .
J: TRBJ2-1
CDR3: CATSDPFRGEQFF
DNA: TGTGCCACCAGTGACCCCTTCAGGGGTGAGCAGTTCTTC

size: .
V: TRBV7-2
D: TRBD2
J: TRBJ2-4
CDR3: CASNQVGGENSQYF
DNA: TGTGCCAGCAATCAGGTGGGAGGGGAAAACAGTCAGTACTTC

size: .
V: TRBV7-2
D: .
J: TRBJ2-3
CDR3: CASSSRHKTQYF
DNA: TGTGCCAGCAGCTCAAGGCACAAGACGCAGTATTTT

size: .
V: TRBV28
D: .
J: TRBJ2-7
CDR3: CASRVGAYEQYF
DNA: TGTGCCAGCAGGGTCGGAGCGTACGAGCAGTACTTC

size: .
V: TRBV4-1
D: TRBD1
J: TRBJ1-6
CDR3: CASSQLLPGQGSSPLHF
DNA: TGCGCCAGCAGCCAACTACTTCCGGGACAGGGTTCTTCACCCCTCCACTTT

size: .
V: TRBV12-3/TRBV12-4
D: .
J: TRBJ2-3
CDR3: CASSLLGNKDTQYF
DNA: TGTGCCAGCAGTTTACTAGGAAATAAGGATACGCAGTATTTT